A single sample is the source of the 26 T cell receptor beta chains below, sequenced in a study of siplizumab effects on memory and regulatory T cells. Sequencing was performed with immunoSEQ multiplex PCR; in TCRdb, only in-frame clones are kept and a portion is missing. Found here are approximately 60,000 clones, about 80% of them singletons; the top ten hold 0.35% to 0.5%. Sequencing input: memory CD4+ T cells sorted from blood. The source of these receptors is a human donor in good health.

The chain uses TRBV4-3 and TRBJ2-3, with D tentatively TRBD2 (5 bases). In germline, CDR1 is LGHNA, CDR2 YSLEER. Trimming took off 2 bases at V and 2 bases at J, with 17 bases between the two ends. The CDR3 is 17 amino acids. This CDR3 is CASSQMQSGSNTDTQYF. The CDR3 region has the DNA TGCGCCAGCAGCCAAATGCAGAGTGGGAGTAACACAGATACGCAGTATTTT.

The rearrangement uses TRBV11-2 and TRBJ2-5, with D perhaps matching TRBD2 (5 bases). Germline V CDR1 and CDR2: SGHAT, FQNNGV. The CDR3 spans 14 residues. The V gene lost 3 bases and the J gene lost 5 bases, with 13 bases spanning the gap. DNA of the CDR3: TGTGCCAGCAGCTTGTCTAGCAGAATGGAGACCCAGTACTTC. It translates to CASSLSSRMETQYF.

The chain links TRBV7-2 to TRBJ2-1; D unclear. The length of the CDR3 is 12 residues. Germline V lookup: CDR1 SGHTA, CDR2 FQGNSA. The V and J ends lost 3 bases and 6 bases respectively, with 6 bases between them. CDR3 nucleotide sequence: TGTGCCAGCAGCTTTACGGGCAATGAGCAGTTCTTC. This encodes CASSFTGNEQFF.

The chain has TRBV7-9 and TRBJ2-5; TRBD2 matches 8 bases. After removal of 5 bases from V and 1 base from J, the junction contained 12 bases not matched to a gene. The CDR3 spans 17 residues. The V gene's germline CDR1 is SEHNR and CDR2 FQNEAQ (reference sequence). The CDR3, as DNA: TGTGCCAGCAGCCCAGGGGCGTCCGGGACTAGCCAAGAGACCCAGTACTTC. Amino acids: CASSPGASGTSQETQYF.

The chain combines TRBV5-4 with TRBJ2-1; D is unclear. The CDR3 runs to 15 residues. The germline V gene encodes CDR1 SGHNT and CDR2 YYREEE (reference sequence). The germline V and J ends were trimmed by 4 bases and 0 bases, with 11 bases remaining between them. CDR3 protein: CASSLLLSSYNEQFF. CDR3 nucleotides: TGTGCCAGCAGCCTGCTACTGAGCTCCTACAATGAGCAGTTCTTC.

The chain uses TRBV5-6 and TRBJ2-5, with 9 bases that match TRBD2. The V gene end was trimmed by 4 bases and the J gene end by 1 base; junction bases not matched to a gene: 11. CDR1 is SGHDT and CDR2 is YYEEEE in the germline V gene. The CDR3 runs 17 residues. The CDR3 coding sequence is TGTGCCAGCAGCGGTTCCAGCGGGGGGATCACCCAAGAGACCCAGTACTTC. Its translation is CASSGSSGGITQETQYF.

The V gene is TRBV9, the J gene TRBJ1-3; TRBD1 agrees at 7 bases. This CDR3 has 15 residues. The germline V gene encodes CDR1 SGDLS and CDR2 YYNGEE. The ends lost 2 bases at V and 8 bases at J; junction bases unmatched: 10. Here the CDR3 DNA reads TGTGCCAGCAGCGTGGACCCAGGGGGGTTGGACACCATATATTTT. Its translation: CASSVDPGGLDTIYF.

CDR3 DNA sequence: TGTGCCAGCAGCTTGGCGGCTCAGCCGTACCTCTCTGGGGCCAACGTCCTGACTTTC. Amino acid sequence: CASSLAAQPYLSGANVLTF. J is TRBJ2-6 and V is TRBV5-6; D uncertain. The V and J ends lost 0 bases and 0 bases respectively, with 16 bases between them. The CDR3 extends over 19 amino acids. Germline CDR1 and CDR2: SGHDT and YYEEEE.

The gene calls are TRBV19 and TRBJ1-2, with 8 bases aligning to TRBD1. The CDR3 extends over 15 amino acids. V shed 8 bases, J shed 3 bases, and the junction held 11 bases outside the gene matches. The germline V gene has CDR1 LNHDA and CDR2 SQIVND (reference sequence). This CDR3 reads CASGRPGGTDYGYTF. CDR3 DNA: TGTGCCAGTGGGCGACCAGGGGGCACAGACTATGGCTACACCTTC. The full variable domain, in which reference TRBV19 and TRBJ1-2 provide the parts outside the CDR3, is DGGITQSPKYLFRKEGQNVTLSCEQNLNHDAMYWYRQDPGQGLRLIYYSQIVNDFQKGDIAEGYSVSREKKESFPLTVTSAQKNPTAFYLCASGRPGGTDYGYTFGSGTRLTVV.

The V gene is TRBV6-7, the J gene TRBJ1-4, with 9 bases fitting TRBD1. TRBV6-7 is assigned to the ORF class and has an uncertain function. Trimming at V came to 2 bases and at J to 7 bases, leaving 2 bases not matched to a gene. This CDR3 spans 14 amino acids. The CDR3 loop is CASSYRQGGEKLFF. Written as DNA, the CDR3 is TGTGCCAGCAGTTACCGACAGGGGGGTGAAAAACTGTTTTTT.

This clone was counted a few times. Here the CDR3 reads CATNEQANSPLHF. In DNA form, the CDR3 reads TGTGCCACCAATGAACAAGCAAATTCACCCCTCCACTTT. The chain links TRBV15 to TRBJ1-6; D ambiguous. This CDR3 is built from 13 residues. The ends were cut back, 7 bases at V and 7 bases at J, with 11 bases in the middle. Germline values: CDR1 LNHNV, CDR2 YYDKDF (reference sequence).

The chain carries TRBV7-2 and TRBJ2-1; D remains ambiguous. Germline values: CDR1 SGHTA, CDR2 FQGNSA. The CDR3 totals 13 residues. V was pared by 3 bases and J by 10 bases, with 13 bases between. The CDR3 sequence: CASSLAVGTEQFF. DNA of the CDR3: TGTGCCAGCAGCTTGGCCGTGGGAACAGAGCAGTTCTTC. The whole variable domain, remainder taken from reference TRBV7-2 and TRBJ2-1, is GAGVSQSPSNKVTEKGKDVELRCDPISGHTALYWYRQSLGQGLEFLIYFQGNSAPDKSGLPSDRFSAERTGGSVSTLTIQRTQQEDSAVYLCASSLAVGTEQFFGPGTRLTVL.

The V gene is TRBV5-4, the J gene TRBJ2-3, with a tentative D call TRBD1 (5 bases). The CDR3 loop spans 15 amino acids. V lost 4 bases and J lost 8, with 20 bases in between. Per the germline V gene, CDR1 is SGHNT and CDR2 is YYREEE (reference sequence). In nucleotides, the CDR3 is TGTGCCAGCAGCATAAAAGTGGGGCCTAAGGGTACGCAGTATTTT. Amino acids: CASSIKVGPKGTQYF. The entire variable domain, with the rest obtained from reference TRBV5-4 and TRBJ2-3, is as follows: ETGVTQSPTHLIKTRGQQVTLRCSSQSGHNTVSWYQQALGQGPQFIFQYYREEENGRGNFPPRFSGLQFPNYSSELNVNALELDDSALYLCASSIKVGPKGTQYFGPGTRLTVL.

V is TRBV2 and J is TRBJ2-7; 8 bases agree with TRBD1. Germline values: CDR1 SNHLY, CDR2 FYNNEI. J gave up 5 bases and V 6 bases, and 12 bases lay outside the gene matches. This CDR3 is built from 15 residues. CDR3 coding DNA: TGTGCCAGCAGACCCGACAGGGGTGGAGGCCACGAGCAGTACTTC. This gives the protein CASRPDRGGGHEQYF.

The chain uses TRBV19 and TRBJ2-2; 12 nucleotides align to TRBD2. The germline CDR1 and CDR2 sequences are LNHDA and SQIVND (reference sequence). CDR3 length: 18 residues. V gave up 5 bases and J gave up 3 bases; unmatched junction bases: 10. The CDR3 here is CASSLLATSGGYTGELFF. The CDR3 DNA follows: TGTGCCAGTAGTCTCCTGGCAACTAGCGGGGGGTACACCGGGGAGCTGTTTTTT.

This rearrangement joins TRBV7-9 to TRBJ1-1; D unresolved. V lost 0 bases, J lost 1 base, and 6 bases lay in between. CDR1 is SEHNR, CDR2 FQNEAQ, per germline (reference sequence). This CDR3 has 14 amino acids. The CDR3 is CASSLAARNTEAFF. CDR3 coding DNA: TGTGCCAGCAGCTTAGCGGCGCGGAACACTGAAGCTTTCTTT.

This clone has only one observation. CDR3 bases: TGTGCCAGCAGCTTATTCCGGGAAGGGCAGTACTTC. Amino acids: CASSLFREGQYF. The chain carries TRBV7-2 and TRBJ2-7, with D possibly TRBD2 on 5 matching bases. The CDR3 has 12 residues. The germline gives CDR1 SGHTA, CDR2 FQGNSA. Trimming removed 2 bases from V and 9 bases from J, with 11 bases in between.

This chain joins TRBV9 and TRBJ1-2, with D perhaps TRBD1 (5 bases). The V gene's germline CDR1 is SGDLS and CDR2 YYNGEE. This CDR3 contains 14 residues. V lost 1 base, J lost 7 bases, and 14 bases lay in between. In DNA form, the CDR3 reads TGTGCCAGCAGCGTACTCGGTCAGGGAAGTGGCTACACCTTC. Translating gives CASSVLGQGSGYTF.

The chain combines TRBV19 with TRBJ1-5; TRBD1 matches 7 bases. The CDR3 extends over 15 amino acids. Looked up from germline, CDR1 is LNHDA and CDR2 is SQIVND (reference sequence). V shed 5 bases, J shed 7 bases, and the junction held 11 bases outside the gene matches. The CDR3 region has the DNA TGTGCCAGTAGTTCCGACCGGCAGGGGGGGCAGCCCCAGCATTTT. Amino acid sequence: CASSSDRQGGQPQHF.

This sequence joins TRBV12-5 and TRBJ2-2, with 8 bases matching TRBD2. The CDR3 contains 14 residues. Per the germline V gene, CDR1 is LGHNT and CDR2 is FRNRAP. Trimming took 1 base from V and 5 from J; bases not matched to a gene: 0. CDR3: CASGLGGGTGELFF. CDR3 in DNA: TGTGCTAGTGGTTTGGGCGGGGGGACCGGGGAGCTGTTTTTT.

This chain joins TRBV5-1 and TRBJ1-1, with TRBD1 as a possible D gene (5 bases). The V end lost 3 bases, the J end lost 4 bases, and 13 bases lay between the germline ends. Germline loops: CDR1 SGHRS, CDR2 YFSETQ. The CDR3 is 14 residues long. CDR3 protein: CASSWDPRGTEAFF. CDR3 bases: TGCGCCAGCAGCTGGGACCCAAGAGGCACTGAAGCTTTCTTT.

This rearrangement joins TRBV5-6 to TRBJ1-5; tentative D call: TRBD1 (5 bases). Germline V gene lookup returns CDR1 SGHDT and CDR2 YYEEEE. The CDR3 spans 15 residues. V lost 0 bases to trimming and J lost 5 bases, with 12 bases between them. Written as DNA, the CDR3 is TGTGCCAGCAGCTTGGTTGGGGACCCCTATCAGCCCCAGCATTTT. It is translated as CASSLVGDPYQPQHF.

CDR3 loop: CASSFTGTGEKYEQYF. For the CDR3, the DNA is TGTGCCAGTAGCTTTACAGGGACAGGGGAAAAGTACGAGCAGTACTTC. This chain joins TRBV19 and TRBJ2-7, with 10 bases matching TRBD1. Germline V gene data show CDR1 as LNHDA and CDR2 as SQIVND (reference sequence). The J segment lost 4 bases and the V segment lost 6 bases, leaving 12 bases of the junction unmatched. The CDR3 spans 16 residues.

The chain joins TRBV9 to TRBJ1-2; 7 bases fit TRBD1. The CDR3 is made up of 15 amino acids. Trimming took 4 bases from V and 0 from J; bases not matched to a gene: 6. Germline-derived CDR1 and CDR2 are SGDLS and YYNGEE. CDR3 bases: TGTGCCAGCAGCCGGGACAGCGGGGCTAACTATGGCTACACCTTC. It translates to CASSRDSGANYGYTF.

The chain employs TRBV10-3 and TRBJ1-6; D is perhaps TRBD1 (6 bases). From germline, CDR1 is ENHRY and CDR2 SYGVKD. The CDR3 length is 14 residues. Trimming pared 5 bases from V and 7 bases from J, leaving 12 bases between. CDR3: CAISSGQANSPLHF. The CDR3 DNA follows: TGTGCCATCAGTTCGGGACAAGCAAATTCACCCCTCCACTTT.

The gene calls are TRBV11-2 and TRBJ1-5, with D unresolved. The CDR3 totals 14 residues. Per germline, CDR1 SGHAT and CDR2 FQNNGV. The V gene lost 7 bases and the J gene lost 0 bases, with 10 bases spanning the gap. The CDR3 coding sequence is TGTGCCAGCACCTTGGGCACTAGCAATCAGCCCCAGCATTTT. Protein: CASTLGTSNQPQHF.